This TCR beta chain was sequenced for a study of cytomegalovirus exposure and HLA in healthy donors. About the research overall: Some 80 million unique TCR sequences came from HLA-typed donors in an early release.

As regards this clone: Antigen: not known.

From germline, CDR1 is SNHLY and CDR2 FYNNEI. V lost 6 bases and J 4 bases, leaving 9 bases between the germline ends. CDR3 length: 12 amino acids. Findings and limits, study-wide: A later analysis, which compared TCR beta chains of equal frequency, found the HLA-associated ones more clonally expanded. Relative to the approximately 630-donor mean, N-insertions were reportedly fewer in an Asian-associated ancestry cluster in a later analysis. Reports indicated that the classifier achieved high specificity and sensitivity in diagnosing cytomegalovirus status.

Researchers ran the PCR with 60 Vbeta and 13 Jbeta primers. The assay was immunoSEQ multiplex PCR, and TCRdb's table has in-frame clones only and misses some. The table includes about 130,000 clones, around 80% detected once. The rearrangement joins TRBV2 to TRBJ1-2; D unclear. The sample was PBMCs. The receptor was derived from a woman between 40 and 50 years old in good health and CMV-seronegative. CDR3 in amino acids: CASRPLAYGYTF. In DNA form, the CDR3 reads TGTGCCAGCAGGCCGTTGGCCTATGGCTACACCTTC.